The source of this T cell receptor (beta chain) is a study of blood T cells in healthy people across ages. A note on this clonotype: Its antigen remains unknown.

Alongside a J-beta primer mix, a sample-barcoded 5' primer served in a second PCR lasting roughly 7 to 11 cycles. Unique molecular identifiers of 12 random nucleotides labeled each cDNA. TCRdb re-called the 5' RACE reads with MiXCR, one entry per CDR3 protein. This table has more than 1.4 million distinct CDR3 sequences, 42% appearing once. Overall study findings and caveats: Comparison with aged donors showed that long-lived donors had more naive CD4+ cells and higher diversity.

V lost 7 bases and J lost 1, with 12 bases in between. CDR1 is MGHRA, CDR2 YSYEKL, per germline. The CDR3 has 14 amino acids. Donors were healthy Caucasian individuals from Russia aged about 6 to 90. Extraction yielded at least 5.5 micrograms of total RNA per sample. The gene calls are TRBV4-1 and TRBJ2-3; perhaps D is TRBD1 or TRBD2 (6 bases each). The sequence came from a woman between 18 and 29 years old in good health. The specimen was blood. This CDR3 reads CASNQEGGTDTQYF. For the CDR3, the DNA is TGCGCCAGCAACCAGGAGGGGGGCACAGATACGCAGTATTTT.